The present T cell receptor beta chain was sequenced within a study of early T cells in non-severe SARS-CoV-2 infection. Study-level background: Unpaired chains resulted from sequencing bulk RNA of unsorted whole blood.

MiXCR, applied by TCRdb to the 5' RACE reads, yields one record per CDR3 protein. Among more than 25,000 distinct CDR3 sequences listed, approximately 5.4% were seen once. The sequenced material came from whole blood. This receptor was taken from an adult who was a healthcare worker with PCR-confirmed SARS-CoV-2 infection or an uninfected control (not recorded which).

As DNA, the CDR3 is TGTGCCTGGGGGAACACTGAAGCTTTCTTT. Translating it yields CAWGNTEAFF. The V and J genes are TRBV30 and TRBJ1-1; D is unresolved. The ends were cut back, 5 bases at V and 1 base at J, with 2 bases in the middle. Germline V CDR1 and CDR2: GTSNPN, SVGIG (reference sequence). This CDR3 comprises 10 residues.